Shown below are 10 T cell receptor beta chains from a single sample sequenced in a study of human T cells and chemical hapten exposure. Unseparated into fractions, whole blood served as the source from which total RNA was extracted. The library tagged individual cDNA molecules with unique molecular identifiers. TCRdb reprocessed the reads via MiXCR and lists one record per CDR3 protein. The data show about 120,000 distinct CDR3 sequences, 8.5% seen once. Sequencing was carried out using whole blood. Receptors were obtained from a human donor in good health. Some clones in this sample may be carry-over from other donors' samples.

Ten or more counts support this clonotype. The chain couples TRBV28 to TRBJ1-2; 7 nucleotides agree with TRBD1. Germline CDR1 MDHEN, CDR2 SYDVKM. The CDR3 is made up of 14 amino acids. V lost 2 bases to trimming and J lost 3 bases; unmatched junction nucleotides: 3. The CDR3: CASSLIGTDYGYTF. For the CDR3, the DNA is TGTGCCAGCAGTTTAATTGGGACAGACTATGGCTACACCTTC.

CDR3 residues: CASSQDGLPNTGELFF. DNA of the CDR3: TGTGCCAGCAGCCAAGATGGGCTGCCGAACACCGGGGAGCTGTTTTTT. The V gene is TRBV3-1, the J gene TRBJ2-2, with unresolved D. CDR1 and CDR2 from the germline V gene are LGHDT and YNNKEL (reference sequence). This CDR3 is 16 amino acids long. V was shortened by 0 bases and J by 0 bases, with 8 bases between the two germline ends.

This clonotype was counted between two and nine times. This sequence joins TRBV3-1 and TRBJ1-2; TRBD1 agrees at 7 bases. Germline V lookup: CDR1 LGHDT, CDR2 YNNKEL (reference sequence). This CDR3 has 14 residues. J was trimmed by 1 base and V by 4 bases; bases with no gene match: 3. Here the CDR3 reads CASSPTGVNYGYTF. In DNA form, the CDR3 reads TGTGCCAGCAGCCCAACAGGGGTTAACTATGGCTACACCTTC.

This clonotype was counted between two and nine times. V is TRBV11-1 and J is TRBJ1-1; tentatively, D is TRBD1 (6 bases). This CDR3 has 14 amino acids. Germline V gives CDR1 SGHAT, CDR2 FQDESV (reference sequence). The V gene lost 5 bases and the J gene lost 0 bases, with 10 bases spanning the gap. The CDR3 bases are TGTGCCAGCAGCCGGTACAGGGTGAACACTGAAGCTTTCTTT. Protein product: CASSRYRVNTEAFF.

This clonotype appeared a few times. The chain links TRBV19 to TRBJ1-5; TRBD1 agrees at 10 bases. Trimming cost V 7 bases and J 4 bases; bases outside gene matches: 7. Germline assignment: CDR1 LNHDA and CDR2 SQIVND (reference sequence). The CDR3 is 15 residues long. CDR3 in amino acids: CASNKDRGDNQPQHF. In DNA, the CDR3 is TGTGCCAGTAACAAGGACAGGGGGGATAATCAGCCCCAGCATTTT.

This clonotype was seen repeatedly, ten times or more. The V and J genes are TRBV18 and TRBJ1-5; 10 bases are shared with TRBD1. Looked up from germline, CDR1 is KGHSH and CDR2 is LQKENI. The CDR3 covers 14 residues. Trimming cost V 3 bases and J 7 bases; bases outside gene matches: 3. CDR3 loop: CASSPGTGEQPQHF. The CDR3 DNA reads as TGTGCCAGCTCACCTGGGACAGGGGAACAGCCCCAGCATTTT. The entire variable domain, with the rest obtained from reference TRBV18 and TRBJ1-5, is as follows: NAGVMQNPRHLVRRRGQEARLRCSPMKGHSHVYWYRQLPEEGLKFMVYLQKENIIDESGMPKERFSAEFPKEGPSILRIQQVVRGDSAAYFCASSPGTGEQPQHFGDGTRLSIL.

CDR3 sequence reads: CASSQEPPYEQYF. Here the CDR3 DNA reads TGTGCCAGCAGCCAAGAACCGCCCTACGAGCAGTACTTC. The V gene is TRBV3-1, the J gene TRBJ2-7; D uncertain. Looked up from germline, CDR1 is LGHDT and CDR2 is YNNKEL (reference sequence). With 0 bases removed from V and 2 bases from J, the gap between germline ends came to 5 bases. The CDR3 totals 13 residues.

This chain joins TRBV13 and TRBJ2-2; 7 nucleotides agree with TRBD1. V lost 2 bases, J lost 6 bases, and 12 bases stayed unmatched. This CDR3 has 17 residues. The germline CDR1 and CDR2 sequences are PRHDT and FYEKMQ (reference sequence). The CDR3 nucleotides are TGTGCCAGCAGCTTACGCCGGGGACAGAGTTCACCCGGGGAGCTGTTTTTT. Residues: CASSLRRGQSSPGELFF. The variable domain in full, completed from reference TRBV13 and TRBJ2-2, reads AAGVIQSPRHLIKEKRETATLKCYPIPRHDTVYWYQQGPGQDPQFLISFYEKMQSDKGSIPDRFSAQQFSDYHSELNMSSLELGDSALYFCASSLRRGQSSPGELFFGEGSRLTVL.

At least ten counts were recorded for this clonotype. J is TRBJ1-1 and V is TRBV20-1, with unresolved D. V lost 7 bases to trimming and J lost 0 bases, with 6 bases between them. The CDR3 contains 11 residues. The germline gives CDR1 DFQATT, CDR2 SNEGSKA (reference sequence). The CDR3 region is CSGLMNTEAFF. CDR3 sequence (DNA): TGCAGTGGATTAATGAACACTGAAGCTTTCTTT.

This clonotype was recorded at least ten times. V is TRBV9 and J is TRBJ1-2, with no clear D. Germline CDR1 reads SGDLS; CDR2 reads YYNGEE. The V gene lost 2 bases and the J gene lost 0 bases, with 8 bases spanning the gap. The CDR3 runs 14 residues. Here the CDR3 DNA reads TGTGCCAGCAGCGTCAGCTCTGCTAACTATGGCTACACCTTC. As protein: CASSVSSANYGYTF.